This TCR beta chain came from a study of shared clonotypes between healthy human individuals. Germline CDR1 reads SNHLY; CDR2 reads FYNNEI. This CDR3 contains 11 residues. Trimming took off 6 bases at V and 5 bases at J, with 6 bases between the two ends. CD45RA-negative memory and CD45RA+ naive subsets were split from the CD4+ cells. Sequencing was performed with immunoSEQ multiplex PCR; in TCRdb, only in-frame clones are kept and a portion is missing. The sample carries 2.3 million or so clones, approximately 93% recorded once. The chain joins TRBV2 to TRBJ2-3; D call uncertain. This receptor was identified in a man aged 18 to 35 in good health. Some clones in this sample may be carry-over from other donors' samples. The sequencing sample was made of naive CD4+ T cells from PBMCs. The subset denotes: CD45RA+ positively selected. CDR3 DNA: TGTGCCAGCAGAATGTTAGATACGCAGTATTTT. Protein sequence: CASRMLDTQYF.